One TCR beta chain is described in this entry. A single count supports this clone. Which antigen it targets is not known. No much larger clone exists at a distance of one base, and base qualities are not known. Reading from cysteine to phenylalanine, the CDR3 counts 16 amino acids. This entry keeps only the CDR3 DNA: 48 bases, framed from base 1. V gives up 4 bases and J gives up 3 bases, and the segment between their germline ends measures 18 bases. The germline V gene provides CDR1 SGDLS and CDR2 YYNGEE. This record comes from a study of blood T cell repertoires in COVID-19 (dated by TCRdb to about 2020). With regard to the full study: Collaborator samples came from the United States, Italy and Spain and covered acute and convalescent phases of COVID-19. The prospective study material was composed of cDNA or gDNA derived from T cells, B-cell-depleted T cells, or PBMCs. The dataset comprised deeply sampled blood TCRbeta repertoires from subjects exposed to, actively infected with, or recovered from COVID-19. A freely available public database, intended as a resource for researchers studying the immune response to SARS-CoV-2, is where the repertoires were released. The samples were drawn from the first 160 participants of the ongoing ImmuneRACE study and from 1,254 subjects provided by 6 global collaborators. Nearly every sample came with metadata listing a de-identified subject ID, COVID-19 status, age in years and sex. Where HLA class I and class II types were available, the types were taken from metadata supplied by the sample provider, not from assay-based typing. What the authors observed across the whole study: The amount of clinical and demographic metadata varied by source and participant and was provided uncurated.

Another Seattle source contributed samples from volunteer blood donors who had recovered from COVID-19. The collaborating institutions used their own protocols to collect whole blood in K2EDTA tubes. For TCRbeta analysis, collaborators shipped samples in one of three forms: frozen whole blood, isolated PBMCs, or DNA extracted from either of those sample types. TCRbeta CDR3 regions were amplified from genomic DNA using the immunoSEQ Assay, a bias-controlled multiplex PCR. Per the source publication's procedure: Nucleated cell counts per sample were estimated from amplification of reference gene primers within the assay. To quantify the absolute abundance of each unique TCRbeta CDR3 rearrangement, sequence reads were collapsed and filtered. Productive Simpson clonality was computed per sample as the square root of Simpson's diversity index over productive rearrangements. As stored in TCRdb, this immuneACCESS dataset retains in-frame rearrangements with V and J assigned. A fraction of the clones does not appear; measured against another copy, unresolved V genes explain less than half of the discrepancy, and the remainder lacks a known reason. V and J calls and clone size are those listed in that table; D and trimming were worked out from the DNA. For this sample the table gives roughly 260,000 clones, of which around 86% were detected only once. The ten most abundant clones make up approximately 9.8% of the sample.

The chain uses TRBV9 and TRBJ2-3; TRBD1 might be the D gene, on 7 matching bases. Sequences were obtained from peripheral blood. The source is a man aged 40-50 years who had recovered from COVID-19. The CDR3 in this case is CASSPEGGGRTDTQYF. In nucleotide form, the sequence is TGTGCCAGCAGCCCAGAAGGAGGGGGCAGAACAGATACGCAGTATTTT.